The 15 T cell receptor beta chains below were found in one sample sequenced in a study of blood T cell repertoires in COVID-19. Sequenced by immunoSEQ multiplex PCR; TCRdb stores in-frame clones only, minus some. The table records some 130,000 clones, around 80% of them present only once. Sequenced input: peripheral blood. All receptors derive from a man in his 70s with acute or convalescent COVID-19.

The count of this clone is one. The V gene is TRBV27, the J gene TRBJ2-5; 7 positions agree with TRBD1. Germline V gene lookup returns CDR1 MNHEY and CDR2 SMNVEV (reference sequence). The CDR3 is 14 amino acids. The trim removed 4 bases at V and 1 base at J, leaving 3 bases unmatched. DNA for the CDR3: TGTGCCAGCAGTTACCGACAGGGCCAAGAGACCCAGTACTTC. Its protein product is CASSYRQGQETQYF.

The chain combines TRBV6-7 with TRBJ2-2; maybe TRBD1 (5 bases). TRBV6-7 falls under the ORF class, with uncertain function. This CDR3 is built from 14 residues. Trimming cost V 0 bases and J 6 bases, with 8 bases left between them. CDR3 amino acids: CASSYSRQSGELFF. In DNA form, the CDR3 reads TGTGCCAGCAGTTACTCGAGACAGTCCGGGGAGCTGTTTTTT.

J is TRBJ1-1 and V is TRBV21-1. TRBV21-1 represents a pseudogene. The CDR3 runs to 16 residues. This chain's CDR3 is CALYQLPRGEDTEAFF. The CDR3 region has the DNA TGTGCCCTTTATCAACTCCCCCGGGGGGAGGACACTGAAGCTTTCTTT.

V and J are TRBV21-1 and TRBJ1-1. TRBV21-1 is termed a pseudogene. The CDR3 covers 14 residues. The CDR3 sequence is CASSKVEGAAEAFF. DNA for the CDR3: TGTGCCAGCAGCAAGGTTGAGGGAGCGGCGGAAGCTTTCTTT.

V gene TRBV5-1 combines with J gene TRBJ1-6, with 9 nucleotides matching TRBD1. V dropped 4 bases and J dropped 4; count of bases not matched to a gene: 6. The CDR3 is 16 amino acids. The V gene's germline CDR1 is SGHRS and CDR2 YFSETQ. The DNA of the CDR3 is TGCGCCAGCAGCCCCTGGGACAGGGATTATAATTCACCCCTCCACTTT. It specifies CASSPWDRDYNSPLHF.

This clone was seen a few times. The chain recombines TRBV21-1 with TRBJ1-2; TRBD1, the table's D call, was not compared with the DNA. TRBV21-1 is marked as a pseudogene. The CDR3 has 14 residues. This CDR3 reads CASRQQGADYGYTF. CDR3 nucleotides: TGTGCCAGCAGGCAACAGGGGGCGGACTATGGCTACACCTTC.

The chain employs TRBV23-1 and TRBJ1-1; D gene ambiguous. TRBV23-1 counts as an open reading frame of uncertain function. V was cut by 6 bases and J by 3 bases, with 14 bases left in between. The CDR3 totals 14 residues. The CDR3 region has the DNA TGCGCCAGCAGCCCGACTCGGTGTGACACTGAAGCTTTCTTT. Protein: CASSPTRCDTEAFF.

The V gene is TRBV19, the J gene TRBJ2-7, with 10 bases that match TRBD1. CDR1 and CDR2 (germline): LNHDA, SQIVND (reference sequence). This CDR3 contains 15 residues. V lost 5 bases to trimming and J lost 4 bases; unmatched junction nucleotides: 8. The CDR3 DNA is TGTGCCAGTAGTGTCCGGGACAGGGGACCTTACGAGCAGTACTTC. Translated, it gives CASSVRDRGPYEQYF.

The chain carries TRBV13 and TRBJ1-1; D not resolved. The CDR3 consists of 13 residues. The V and J ends lost 4 bases and 4 bases respectively, with 10 bases between them. CDR1 PRHDT and CDR2 FYEKMQ come from the germline V gene (reference sequence). This chain's CDR3 is CASSSQFLTEAFF. CDR3 bases: TGTGCCAGCAGCTCCCAGTTCCTCACTGAAGCTTTCTTT.

The rearrangement uses TRBV7-6 and TRBJ2-3, with 9 bases fitting TRBD2. CDR3 length: 18 residues. With V trimmed by 4 bases and J by 0 bases, 11 bases remained unmatched. Germline V gene data show CDR1 as SGHVS and CDR2 as FNYEAQ. The CDR3 loop reads CASSWGLARSSSTDTQYF. In nucleotides, the CDR3 is TGTGCCAGCAGCTGGGGACTAGCACGATCTTCTAGCACAGATACGCAGTATTTT.

With respect to this clone: The junction differs from germline at one of its ends, possibly a read error. Other DNA sequences from this sample encode an identical CDR3 as well. In nucleotides, the CDR3 is TGTGCTAGCAGCCCGGGGACAAGCACAGATACGCAGTATTTT. Its translation: CASSPGTSTDTQYF. V usage is TRBV7-7 and J usage is TRBJ2-3; tentative D call: TRBD1 (6 bases). Germline CDR1 reads SSHAT; CDR2 reads FNYEAQ (reference sequence). The CDR3 has 14 amino acids.

The chain uses TRBV7-2 and TRBJ1-5; D ambiguous. The CDR3 length is 14 residues. V was clipped by 1 base and J by 4 bases, with 8 bases between them. CDR1 is SGHTA and CDR2 is FQGNSA in the germline V gene. In nucleotides, the CDR3 is TGTGCCAGCAGCTTAGATCGGGGAAATCAGCCCCAGCATTTT. Translating gives CASSLDRGNQPQHF. The full variable domain, in which reference TRBV7-2 and TRBJ1-5 provide the parts outside the CDR3, is GAGVSQSPSNKVTEKGKDVELRCDPISGHTALYWYRQSLGQGLEFLIYFQGNSAPDKSGLPSDRFSAERTGGSVSTLTIQRTQQEDSAVYLCASSLDRGNQPQHFGDGTRLSIL.

The chain uses TRBV11-3 and TRBJ1-3; D is uncertain. V dropped 5 bases and J dropped 2 bases, with 4 bases sitting between them. Germline V CDR1 and CDR2: SGHNT, YENEEA. There are 12 residues in the CDR3. The CDR3 coding sequence is TGTGCCAGCAGCCACACTGGAAACACCATATATTTT. As protein: CASSHTGNTIYF.

The chain carries TRBV3-1 (or the pseudogene TRBV3-2) and TRBJ1-6; tentatively, D is TRBD1 (5 bases). V lost 4 bases and J lost 4, with 14 bases in between. Germline CDR1 and CDR2: LGHDT and YNNKEL (reference sequence). The CDR3 consists of 16 residues. The CDR3 region is CASSPIPGTYNSPLHF. As DNA, the CDR3 is TGTGCCAGCAGCCCGATACCCGGGACTTATAATTCACCCCTCCACTTT.

The chain links TRBV19 to TRBJ1-2; D is undetermined. V lost 5 bases, J lost 7 bases, and 11 bases lay in between. This CDR3 region has 12 residues. The germline CDR1 and CDR2 sequences are LNHDA and SQIVND (reference sequence). CDR3 nucleotide sequence: TGTGCCAGTAGTGCGGGGTCTCGTGGCTACACCTTC. Translated, it gives CASSAGSRGYTF.